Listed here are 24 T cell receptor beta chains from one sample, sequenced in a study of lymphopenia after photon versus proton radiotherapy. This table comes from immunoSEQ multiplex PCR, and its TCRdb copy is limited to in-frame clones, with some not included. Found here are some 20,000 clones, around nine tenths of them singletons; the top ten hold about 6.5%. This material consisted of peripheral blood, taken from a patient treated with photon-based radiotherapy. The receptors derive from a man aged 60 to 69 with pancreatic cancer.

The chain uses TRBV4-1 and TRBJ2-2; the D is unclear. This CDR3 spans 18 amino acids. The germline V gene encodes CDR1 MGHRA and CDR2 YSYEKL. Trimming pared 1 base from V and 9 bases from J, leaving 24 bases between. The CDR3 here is CASSQASSQEQFSWELFF. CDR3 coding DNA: TGCGCCAGCAGCCAAGCCAGCAGTCAGGAGCAATTCTCATGGGAGCTGTTTTTT.

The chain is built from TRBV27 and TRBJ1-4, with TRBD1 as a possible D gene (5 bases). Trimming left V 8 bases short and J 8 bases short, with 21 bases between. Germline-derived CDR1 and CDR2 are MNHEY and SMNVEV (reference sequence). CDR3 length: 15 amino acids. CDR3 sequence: CASRPRVGVWEKLFF. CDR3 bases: TGTGCCAGCCGACCCAGGGTGGGGGTTTGGGAAAAACTGTTTTTT.

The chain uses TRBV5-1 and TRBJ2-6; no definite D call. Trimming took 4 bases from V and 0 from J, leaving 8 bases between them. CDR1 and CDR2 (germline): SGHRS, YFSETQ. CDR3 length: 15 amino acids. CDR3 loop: CASSGFYSGANVLTF. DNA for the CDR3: TGCGCCAGCAGCGGTTTTTACTCTGGGGCCAACGTCCTGACTTTC.

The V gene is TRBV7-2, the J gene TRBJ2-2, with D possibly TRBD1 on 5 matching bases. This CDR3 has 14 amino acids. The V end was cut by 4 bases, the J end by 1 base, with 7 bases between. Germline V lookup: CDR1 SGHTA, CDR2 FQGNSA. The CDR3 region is CASSSQGNTGELFF. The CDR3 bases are TGTGCCAGCAGCTCTCAGGGGAACACCGGGGAGCTGTTTTTT.

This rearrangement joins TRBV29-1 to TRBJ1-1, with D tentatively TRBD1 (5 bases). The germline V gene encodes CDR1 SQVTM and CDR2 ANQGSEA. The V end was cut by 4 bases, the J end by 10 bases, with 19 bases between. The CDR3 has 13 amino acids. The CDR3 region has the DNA TGCAGCGTTGGTTCGGGTCGAGGGGTAGGAGCTTTCTTT. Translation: CSVGSGRGVGAFF.

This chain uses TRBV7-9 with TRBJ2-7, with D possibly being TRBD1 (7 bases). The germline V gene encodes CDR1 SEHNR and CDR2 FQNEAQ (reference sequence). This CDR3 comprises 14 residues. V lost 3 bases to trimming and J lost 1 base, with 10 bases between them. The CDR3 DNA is TGTGCCAGCAGCTTCGGGGGACAGTCCTACGAGCAGTACTTC. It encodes CASSFGGQSYEQYF.

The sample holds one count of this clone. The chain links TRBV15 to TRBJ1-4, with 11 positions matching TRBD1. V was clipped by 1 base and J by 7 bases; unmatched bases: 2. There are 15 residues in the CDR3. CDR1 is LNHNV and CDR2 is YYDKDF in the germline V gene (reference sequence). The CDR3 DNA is TGTGCCACCAGCAGAGGGACAGGGGGCTTTGAAAAACTGTTTTTT. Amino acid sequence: CATSRGTGGFEKLFF.

The CDR3, as DNA: TGTGCCAGCAGCTTCGTACCAAGCTCAACTTATGGCTACACCTTC. Its protein is CASSFVPSSTYGYTF. This sequence joins TRBV7-2 and TRBJ1-2; the D is unclear. This CDR3 is built from 15 residues. V was cut by 3 bases and J by 5 bases, with 16 bases left in between. CDR1 is SGHTA, CDR2 FQGNSA, per germline.

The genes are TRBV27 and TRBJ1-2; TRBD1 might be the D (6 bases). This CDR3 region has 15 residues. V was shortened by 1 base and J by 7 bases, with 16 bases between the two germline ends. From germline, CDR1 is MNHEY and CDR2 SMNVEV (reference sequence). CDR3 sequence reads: CASSLYSQGWLGYTF. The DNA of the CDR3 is TGTGCCAGCAGTTTATACTCTCAGGGGTGGCTTGGCTACACCTTC.

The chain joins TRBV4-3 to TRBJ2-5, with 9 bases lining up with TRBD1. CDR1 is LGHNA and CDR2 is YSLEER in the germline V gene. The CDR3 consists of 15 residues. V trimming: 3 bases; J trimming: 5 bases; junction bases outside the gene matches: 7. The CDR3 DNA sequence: TGCGCCAGCAGCCAGTACAGGGGGCCGTGGGAGACCCAGTACTTC. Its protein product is CASSQYRGPWETQYF.

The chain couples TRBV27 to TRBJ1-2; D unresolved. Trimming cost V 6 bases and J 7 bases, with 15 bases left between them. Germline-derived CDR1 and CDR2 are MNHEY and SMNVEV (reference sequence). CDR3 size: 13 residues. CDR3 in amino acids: CASRTSGPGGYTF. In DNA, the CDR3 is TGTGCCAGCAGGACTTCTGGGCCGGGTGGCTACACCTTC.

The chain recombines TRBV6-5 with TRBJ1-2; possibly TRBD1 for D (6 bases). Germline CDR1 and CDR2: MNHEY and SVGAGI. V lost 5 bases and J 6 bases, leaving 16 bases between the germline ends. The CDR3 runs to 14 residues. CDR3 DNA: TGTGCCAGCAGTAGAGACAGGCCCCTGGATGGCTACACCTTC. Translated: CASSRDRPLDGYTF.

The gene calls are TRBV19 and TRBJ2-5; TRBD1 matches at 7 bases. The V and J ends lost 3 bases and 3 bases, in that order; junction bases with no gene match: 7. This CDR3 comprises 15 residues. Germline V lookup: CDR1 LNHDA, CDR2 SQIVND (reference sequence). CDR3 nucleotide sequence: TGTGCCAGTAGTATGTCACAGGGGTCCGAAGAGACCCAGTACTTC. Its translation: CASSMSQGSEETQYF.

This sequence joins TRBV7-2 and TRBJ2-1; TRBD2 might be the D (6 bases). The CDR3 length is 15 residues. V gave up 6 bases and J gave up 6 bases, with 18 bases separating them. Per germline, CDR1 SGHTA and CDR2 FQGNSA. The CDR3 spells CASREGPNIGNEQFF. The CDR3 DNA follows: TGTGCCAGCAGGGAGGGTCCCAATATTGGCAATGAGCAGTTCTTC.

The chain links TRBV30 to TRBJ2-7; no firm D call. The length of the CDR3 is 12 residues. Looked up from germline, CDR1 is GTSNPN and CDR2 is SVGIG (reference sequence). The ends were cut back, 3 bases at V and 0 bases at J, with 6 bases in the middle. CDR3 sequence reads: CAWRDDSYEQYF. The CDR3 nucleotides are TGTGCCTGGAGAGACGACTCCTACGAGCAGTACTTC.

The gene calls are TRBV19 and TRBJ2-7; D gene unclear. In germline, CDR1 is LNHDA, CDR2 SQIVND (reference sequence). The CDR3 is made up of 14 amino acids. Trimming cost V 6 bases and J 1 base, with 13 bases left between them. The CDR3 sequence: CASRPSPESYEQYF. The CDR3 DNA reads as TGTGCCAGTAGGCCCAGCCCAGAGTCCTACGAGCAGTACTTC.

The CDR3 loop reads CAWGSGGYSNQPQHF. CDR3 bases: TGTGCCTGGGGCTCGGGGGGGTATAGCAATCAGCCCCAGCATTTT. The J gene is TRBJ1-5, the V gene TRBV30, with D maybe TRBD1 (5 bases). There are 15 residues in the CDR3. Germline V gene lookup returns CDR1 GTSNPN and CDR2 SVGIG (reference sequence). Deletions cut 5 bases from V and 0 bases from J, with 14 bases between. The variable domain in full, completed from reference TRBV30 and TRBJ1-5, reads SQTIHQWPATLVQPVGSPLSLECTVEGTSNPNLYWYRQAAGRGLQLLFYSVGIGQISSEVPQNLSASRPQDRQFILSSKKLLLSDSGFYLCAWGSGGYSNQPQHFGDGTRLSIL.

CDR3 in amino acids: CASSIEGLEQFF. CDR3 DNA: TGTGCCAGTAGTATTGAAGGATTAGAGCAGTTCTTC. The rearrangement joins TRBV19 to TRBJ2-1; D unresolved. Trimming removed 3 bases at V and 10 bases at J, with 10 bases between. The germline V gene has CDR1 LNHDA and CDR2 SQIVND (reference sequence). The CDR3 is 12 amino acids.

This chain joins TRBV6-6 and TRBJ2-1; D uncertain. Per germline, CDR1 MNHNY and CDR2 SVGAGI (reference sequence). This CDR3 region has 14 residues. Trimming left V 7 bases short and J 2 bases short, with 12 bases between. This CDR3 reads CASTLGGPYNEQFF. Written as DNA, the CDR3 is TGTGCCAGCACCCTCGGCGGCCCCTACAATGAGCAGTTCTTC.

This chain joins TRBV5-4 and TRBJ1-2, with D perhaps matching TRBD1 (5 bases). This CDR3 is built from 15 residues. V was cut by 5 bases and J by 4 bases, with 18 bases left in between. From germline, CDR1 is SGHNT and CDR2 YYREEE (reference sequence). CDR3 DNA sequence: TGTGCCAGCAGGGAAGACGCAGGGATAATCTATGGCTACACCTTC. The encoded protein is CASREDAGIIYGYTF.

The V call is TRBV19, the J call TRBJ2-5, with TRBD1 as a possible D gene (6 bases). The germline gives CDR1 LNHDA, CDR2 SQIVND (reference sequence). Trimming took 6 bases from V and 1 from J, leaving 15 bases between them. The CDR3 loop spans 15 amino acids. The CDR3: CASSLSGHLQETQYF. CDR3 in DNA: TGTGCCAGTAGCCTCTCGGGACACCTCCAAGAGACCCAGTACTTC.

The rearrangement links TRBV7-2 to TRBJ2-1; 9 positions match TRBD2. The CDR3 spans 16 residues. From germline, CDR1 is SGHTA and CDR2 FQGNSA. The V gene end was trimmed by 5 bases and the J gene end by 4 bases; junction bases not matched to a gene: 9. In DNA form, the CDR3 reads TGTGCCAGCAGCACTCACCCGCGGGGGGGTTACAATGAGCAGTTCTTC. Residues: CASSTHPRGGYNEQFF.

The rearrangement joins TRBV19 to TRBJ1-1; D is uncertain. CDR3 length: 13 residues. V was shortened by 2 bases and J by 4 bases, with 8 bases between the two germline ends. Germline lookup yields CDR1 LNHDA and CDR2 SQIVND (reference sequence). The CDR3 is CASSISRFTEAFF. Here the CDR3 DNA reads TGTGCCAGTAGTATAAGCAGATTCACTGAAGCTTTCTTT.

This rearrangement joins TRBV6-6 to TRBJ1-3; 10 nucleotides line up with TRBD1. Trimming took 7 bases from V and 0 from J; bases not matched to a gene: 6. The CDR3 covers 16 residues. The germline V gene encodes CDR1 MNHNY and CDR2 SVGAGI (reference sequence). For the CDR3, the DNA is TGTGCCAGCAACGGACAGGGGGTCTACTCTGGAAACACCATATATTTT. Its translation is CASNGQGVYSGNTIYF.